The 17 T cell receptor beta chains given below trace back to one sample, sequenced in a study of OX40 agonist ivuxolimab in advanced cancers. Clones were sequenced by immunoSEQ multiplex PCR, and TCRdb holds only the in-frame ones, with some missing. This sample carries some 89,000 clones, approximately 79% of them seen once, and the ten largest clones take 1.5% to 2%. This specimen was CD4+ or CD8+ T cells sorted from blood, taken in a trial of the OX40 agonist ivuxolimab. These receptors were taken from an adult with an advanced solid tumor such as melanoma, head and neck, liver or kidney cancer.

A remark on this clone: The identical CDR3 is also encoded by other nucleotide sequences in the sample. The chain joins TRBV11-2 to TRBJ2-7, with TRBD2 as a possible D gene (6 bases). Germline CDR1 is SGHAT and CDR2 is FQNNGV. CDR3 size: 14 residues. Trimming stripped 0 bases from V and 0 bases from J, with 6 bases between. CDR3 nucleotide sequence: TGTGCCAGCAGCTTAGAGGGAGGCTCCTACGAGCAGTACTTC. Translated, it gives CASSLEGGSYEQYF.

This chain joins TRBV10-1 and TRBJ2-2; no clear D. V dropped 5 bases and J dropped 0 bases, with 13 bases sitting between them. This CDR3 is 16 amino acids long. The germline V gene encodes CDR1 WNHNN and CDR2 SYGVQD (reference sequence). DNA of the CDR3: TGCGCCAGCAGTTCTACGGATGTCGCGAACACCGGGGAGCTGTTTTTT. Protein sequence: CASSSTDVANTGELFF.

This chain joins TRBV5-6 and TRBJ2-2; no definite D call. This CDR3 has 16 residues. The germline gives CDR1 SGHDT, CDR2 YYEEEE. V gave up 4 bases and J gave up 1 base, with 14 bases separating them. The CDR3 here is CASSGRMGLNTGELFF. DNA for the CDR3: TGTGCCAGCAGCGGACGTATGGGCCTGAACACCGGGGAGCTGTTTTTT. Full variable domain (outside the CDR3, taken from reference TRBV5-6 and TRBJ2-2): DAGVTQSPTHLIKTRGQQVTLRCSPKSGHDTVSWYQQALGQGPQFIFQYYEEEERQRGNFPDRFSGHQFPNYSSELNVNALLLGDSALYLCASSGRMGLNTGELFFGEGSRLTVL.

The chain recombines TRBV30 with TRBJ1-1, with TRBD1 matching 9 bases. CDR1 is GTSNPN and CDR2 is SVGIG in the germline V gene (reference sequence). The CDR3 extends over 14 amino acids. Losses at the gene ends were 4 bases for V and 3 bases for J; bases not matched to a gene: 6. The CDR3 loop reads CAWNRDRAYTEAFF. The DNA for the CDR3 is TGTGCCTGGAACCGGGACAGGGCGTACACTGAAGCTTTCTTT.

V is TRBV7-9 and J is TRBJ1-1; 9 positions agree with TRBD1. The CDR3 extends over 15 amino acids. In germline, CDR1 is SEHNR, CDR2 FQNEAQ (reference sequence). The trim removed 4 bases at V and 2 bases at J, leaving 5 bases unmatched. CDR3 loop: CASSSGQGTNTEAFF. The CDR3 region has the DNA TGTGCCAGCAGCTCCGGACAGGGGACAAACACTGAAGCTTTCTTT. Combining the CDR3 with reference TRBV7-9 and TRBJ1-1 gives the whole variable domain DTGVSQNPRHKITKRGQNVTFRCDPISEHNRLYWYRQTLGQGPEFLTYFQNEAQLEKSRLLSDRFSAERPKGSFSTLEIQRTEQGDSAMYLCASSSGQGTNTEAFFGQGTRLTVV.

This chain uses TRBV7-2 with TRBJ1-3; D is ambiguous. Germline CDR1 is SGHTA and CDR2 is FQGNSA. This CDR3 spans 14 amino acids. The V end lost 5 bases, the J end lost 4 bases, and 12 bases lay between the germline ends. The CDR3 reads CASSPRGRGNTIYF. CDR3 nucleotides: TGTGCCAGCAGCCCCCGGGGTAGGGGAAACACCATATATTTT.

The chain links TRBV30 to TRBJ2-5; 7 bases are shared with TRBD2. The CDR3 runs 14 residues. The V and J ends lost 0 bases and 7 bases, in that order; junction bases with no gene match: 8. The germline V gene has CDR1 GTSNPN and CDR2 SVGIG (reference sequence). The CDR3 nucleotides are TGTGCCTGGAGTGTCGGGGACTACGAAGGGACCCAGTACTTC. Protein: CAWSVGDYEGTQYF.

This rearrangement joins TRBV30 to TRBJ2-7; 8 bases align to TRBD2. The V segment lost 2 bases and the J segment 0 bases; nucleotides outside the gene matches: 3. The CDR3 spans 14 residues. The germline V gene encodes CDR1 GTSNPN and CDR2 SVGIG (reference sequence). DNA of the CDR3: TGTGCCTGGAGTCGGGGGGGCGACTCCTACGAGCAGTACTTC. Protein sequence: CAWSRGGDSYEQYF.

V and J are TRBV4-3 and TRBJ1-5; TRBD1 is a possible D gene (5 bases). The V gene lost 2 bases and the J gene lost 3 bases, with 17 bases spanning the gap. Germline CDR1 LGHNA, CDR2 YSLEER. CDR3 size: 17 residues. CDR3 protein: CASSQPLEIGHNQPQHF. As DNA, the CDR3 is TGCGCCAGCAGCCAACCGCTAGAGATCGGACACAATCAGCCCCAGCATTTT.

The V and J genes are TRBV28 and TRBJ2-1; 8 bases are a match to TRBD2. This CDR3 region has 17 residues. The germline V gene encodes CDR1 MDHEN and CDR2 SYDVKM. V dropped 6 bases and J dropped 4; count of bases not matched to a gene: 14. The CDR3: CASSLKSWTGGYNEQFF. CDR3 DNA sequence: TGTGCCAGCAGCCTTAAGTCTTGGACGGGGGGGTACAATGAGCAGTTCTTC.

This chain connects TRBV23-1 to TRBJ1-3; a possible D gene is TRBD1 (5 bases). TRBV23-1 counts as an open reading frame of uncertain function. The CDR3 covers 18 residues. The V end lost 5 bases, the J end lost 4 bases, and 24 bases lay between the germline ends. CDR3 loop: CASSVHPGAAPTGNTIYF. CDR3 in DNA: TGCGCCAGCAGTGTCCACCCTGGGGCGGCCCCAACGGGAAACACCATATATTTT.

In this sample, this clone turned up a few times. Other DNA sequences of this sample code for an identical CDR3. This chain joins TRBV5-6 and TRBJ2-7; no clear D gene. V was trimmed by 4 bases and J by 3 bases, leaving 5 bases between them. There are 11 residues in the CDR3. Germline V gene lookup returns CDR1 SGHDT and CDR2 YYEEEE. The CDR3 here is CASSLNYEQYF. Here the CDR3 DNA reads TGTGCCAGCAGCCTAAACTACGAGCAGTACTTC. The variable domain in full, completed from reference TRBV5-6 and TRBJ2-7, reads DAGVTQSPTHLIKTRGQQVTLRCSPKSGHDTVSWYQQALGQGPQFIFQYYEEEERQRGNFPDRFSGHQFPNYSSELNVNALLLGDSALYLCASSLNYEQYFGPGTRLTVT.

In this sample, this clone turned up a few times. The rearrangement joins TRBV14 to TRBJ2-1, with a possible D match to TRBD1 (6 bases). CDR3 length: 15 residues. With 3 bases removed from V and 4 bases from J, the gap between germline ends came to 13 bases. Germline V gives CDR1 SGHDN, CDR2 FVKESK. The CDR3 nucleotides are TGTGCCAGCAGCCACCGGGACACGGTTTACAATGAGCAGTTCTTC. This gives the protein CASSHRDTVYNEQFF.

This clone appeared a single time. V and J are TRBV7-3 and TRBJ2-2; 9 bases line up with TRBD2. CDR1 and CDR2 from the germline V gene are SGHTA and FQGTGA. The CDR3 runs to 18 residues. J gave up 0 bases and V 2 bases, and 7 bases lay outside the gene matches. DNA of the CDR3: TGTGCCAGCAGCTTAGGGTTAGCGGGGGCCACGAACACCGGGGAGCTGTTTTTT. Translating gives CASSLGLAGATNTGELFF.

The chain carries TRBV15 and TRBJ2-5, with 11 bases that match TRBD2. The J call is uncertain, as TRBJ2-7 better fits the DNA end. CDR3 size: 18 residues. Germline values: CDR1 LNHNV, CDR2 YYDKDF (reference sequence). CDR3 coding DNA: TGTGCCACCAGCAGAGATCGCCTAGCGGGGGGCCTTACCTACGAGCAGTACTTC. It is translated as CATSRDRLAGGLTYEQYF.

The gene calls are TRBV5-4 and TRBJ1-1; tentative D call: TRBD1 (5 bases). Germline values: CDR1 SGHNT, CDR2 YYREEE (reference sequence). V was trimmed by 0 bases and J by 10 bases, leaving 19 bases between them. This CDR3 is 15 amino acids long. The CDR3 coding sequence is TGTGCCAGCAGCTTGGTTGGGGACGCCCTAGGTGGAGCTTTCTTT. Translation: CASSLVGDALGGAFF.

This clone was seen just once. This chain links TRBV5-6 with TRBJ2-5; D is perhaps TRBD2 (5 bases). Trimming took 4 bases from V and 1 from J, leaving 8 bases between them. Germline-derived CDR1 and CDR2 are SGHDT and YYEEEE. There are 13 residues in the CDR3. The CDR3 DNA is TGTGCCAGCAGCCGAGGGTCCCAAGAGACCCAGTACTTC. Amino acids: CASSRGSQETQYF.